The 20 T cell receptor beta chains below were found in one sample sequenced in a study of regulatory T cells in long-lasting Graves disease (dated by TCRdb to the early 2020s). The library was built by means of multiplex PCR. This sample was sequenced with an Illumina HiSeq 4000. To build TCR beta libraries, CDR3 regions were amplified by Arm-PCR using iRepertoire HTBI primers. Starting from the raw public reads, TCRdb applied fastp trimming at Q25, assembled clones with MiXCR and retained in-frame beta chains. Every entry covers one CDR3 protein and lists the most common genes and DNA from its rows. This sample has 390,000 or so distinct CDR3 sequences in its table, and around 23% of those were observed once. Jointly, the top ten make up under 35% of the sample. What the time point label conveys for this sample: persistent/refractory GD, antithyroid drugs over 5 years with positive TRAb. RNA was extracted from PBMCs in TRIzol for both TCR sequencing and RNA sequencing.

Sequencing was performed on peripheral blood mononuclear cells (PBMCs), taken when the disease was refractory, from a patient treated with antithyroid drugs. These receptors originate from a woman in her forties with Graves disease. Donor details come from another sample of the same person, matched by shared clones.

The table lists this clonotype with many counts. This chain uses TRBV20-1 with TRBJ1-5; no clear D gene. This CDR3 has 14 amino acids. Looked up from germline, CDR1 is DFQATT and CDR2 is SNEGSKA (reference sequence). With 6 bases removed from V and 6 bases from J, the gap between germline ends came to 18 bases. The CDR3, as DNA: TGCAGTGCATCGAGCGGGGAAGCGAGTCAGCCCCAGCATTTT. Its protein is CSASSGEASQPQHF.

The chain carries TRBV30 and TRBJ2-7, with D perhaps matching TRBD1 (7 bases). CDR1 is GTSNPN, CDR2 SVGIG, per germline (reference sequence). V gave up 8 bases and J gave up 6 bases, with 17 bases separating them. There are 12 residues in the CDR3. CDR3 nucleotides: TGTGCCCAGGTCAGGGGGGCGGGCGAGCAGTACTTC. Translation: CAQVRGAGEQYF.

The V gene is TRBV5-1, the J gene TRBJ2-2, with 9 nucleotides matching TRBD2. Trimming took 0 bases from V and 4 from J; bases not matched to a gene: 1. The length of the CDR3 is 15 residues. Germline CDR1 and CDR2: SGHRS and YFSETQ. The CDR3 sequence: CASSLASGTTGELFF. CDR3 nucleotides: TGCGCCAGCAGCTTGGCTAGCGGGACCACCGGGGAGCTGTTTTTT.

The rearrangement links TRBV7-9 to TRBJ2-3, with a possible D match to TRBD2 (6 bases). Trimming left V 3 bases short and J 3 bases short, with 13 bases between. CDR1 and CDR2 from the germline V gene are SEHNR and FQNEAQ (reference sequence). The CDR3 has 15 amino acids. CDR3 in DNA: TGTGCCAGCAGCTTTCCTAGCGCCATAACAGATACGCAGTATTTT. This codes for CASSFPSAITDTQYF.

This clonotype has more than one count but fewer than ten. CDR3 sequence reads: CASSPTRGSQPQHF. Written as DNA, the CDR3 is TGTGCCAGCAGTCCGACAAGGGGTAGTCAGCCCCAGCATTTT. V gene TRBV6-1 combines with J gene TRBJ1-5; perhaps TRBD1 as D (5 bases). V lost 5 bases and J lost 6, with 14 bases in between. This CDR3 comprises 14 residues. Germline loops: CDR1 MNHNS, CDR2 SASEGT.

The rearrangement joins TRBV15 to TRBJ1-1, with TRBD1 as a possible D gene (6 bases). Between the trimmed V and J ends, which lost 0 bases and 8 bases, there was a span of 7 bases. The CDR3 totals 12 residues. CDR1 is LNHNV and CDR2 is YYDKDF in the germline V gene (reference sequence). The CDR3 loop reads CATSREGGEAFF. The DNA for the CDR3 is TGTGCCACCAGCAGAGAGGGGGGCGAAGCTTTCTTT.

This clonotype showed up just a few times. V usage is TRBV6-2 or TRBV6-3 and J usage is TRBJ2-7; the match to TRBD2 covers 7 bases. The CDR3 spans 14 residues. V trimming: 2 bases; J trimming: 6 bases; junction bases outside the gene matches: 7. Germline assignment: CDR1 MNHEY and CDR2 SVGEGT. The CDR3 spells CASSYGLSGGEQYF. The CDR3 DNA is TGTGCCAGCAGTTACGGACTCTCGGGGGGCGAGCAGTACTTC.

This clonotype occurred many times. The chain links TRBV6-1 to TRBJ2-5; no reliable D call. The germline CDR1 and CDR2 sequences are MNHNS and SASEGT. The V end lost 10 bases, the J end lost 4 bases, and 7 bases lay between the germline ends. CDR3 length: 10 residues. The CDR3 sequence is CANQSETQYF. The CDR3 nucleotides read TGTGCCAATCAGTCAGAGACCCAGTACTTC.

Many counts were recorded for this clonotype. In DNA, the CDR3 is TGTGCCAGCAGAGCCAGGACAGGGGAATCTAATGGCTACACCTTC. Translation gives CASRARTGESNGYTF. The chain carries TRBV2 and TRBJ1-2, with TRBD1 identical over 9 bases. Per germline, CDR1 SNHLY and CDR2 FYNNEI. V shed 6 bases, J shed 6 bases, and the junction held 11 bases outside the gene matches. The CDR3 extends over 15 amino acids.

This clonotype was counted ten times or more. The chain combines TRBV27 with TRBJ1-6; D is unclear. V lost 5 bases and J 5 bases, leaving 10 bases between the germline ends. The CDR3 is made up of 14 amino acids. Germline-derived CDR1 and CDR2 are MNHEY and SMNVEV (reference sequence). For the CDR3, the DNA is TGTGCCAGCAGTGCTTTTCGCAATAATTCACCCCTCCACTTT. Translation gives CASSAFRNNSPLHF.

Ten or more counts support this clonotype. CDR3 amino acids: CASSLGRGETQYF. In nucleotides, the CDR3 is TGTGCCAGCAGCCTCGGTAGGGGAGAGACCCAGTACTTC. This chain links TRBV7-8 with TRBJ2-5; TRBD1 might be the D (5 bases). The CDR3 contains 13 residues. V was pared by 5 bases and J by 4 bases, with 11 bases between. In germline, CDR1 is SGHVS, CDR2 FQNEAQ.

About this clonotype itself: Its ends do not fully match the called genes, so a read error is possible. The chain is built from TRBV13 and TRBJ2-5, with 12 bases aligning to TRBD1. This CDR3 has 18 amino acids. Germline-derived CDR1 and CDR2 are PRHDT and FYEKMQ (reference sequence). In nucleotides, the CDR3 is TGTGCCAGCAGCCTAGGCGGGACAGGGGGCGAGGCCCAAGAGACCCAGTACTTC. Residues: CASSLGGTGGEAQETQYF.

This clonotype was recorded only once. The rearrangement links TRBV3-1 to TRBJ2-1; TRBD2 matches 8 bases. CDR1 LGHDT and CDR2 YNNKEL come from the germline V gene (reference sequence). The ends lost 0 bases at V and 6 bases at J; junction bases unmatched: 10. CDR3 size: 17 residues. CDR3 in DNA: TGTGCCAGCAGCCAAGATCTTGAGCGGGAGAATCGCAATGAGCAGTTCTTC. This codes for CASSQDLERENRNEQFF.

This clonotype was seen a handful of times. CDR3 sequence reads: CASSLDHFNEKLFF. The CDR3 nucleotides read TGTGCCAGCAGCTTAGATCACTTTAATGAAAAACTGTTTTTT. The chain couples TRBV11-2 to TRBJ1-4; no reliable D call. Per the germline V gene, CDR1 is SGHAT and CDR2 is FQNNGV. This CDR3 comprises 14 residues. Trimming stripped 0 bases from V and 4 bases from J, with 6 bases between.

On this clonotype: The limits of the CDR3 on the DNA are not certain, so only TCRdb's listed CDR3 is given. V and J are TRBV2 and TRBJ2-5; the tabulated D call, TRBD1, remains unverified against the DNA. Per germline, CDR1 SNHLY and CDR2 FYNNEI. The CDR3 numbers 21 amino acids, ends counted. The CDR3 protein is CASSSFRLRFGAGTRRETQYF.

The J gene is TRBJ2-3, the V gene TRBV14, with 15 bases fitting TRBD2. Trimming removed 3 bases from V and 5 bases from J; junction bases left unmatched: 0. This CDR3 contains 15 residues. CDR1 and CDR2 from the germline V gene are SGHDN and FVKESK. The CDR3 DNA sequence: TGTGCCAGCAGCCAGGGACTAGCGGGAGGAGATACGCAGTATTTT. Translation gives CASSQGLAGGDTQYF.

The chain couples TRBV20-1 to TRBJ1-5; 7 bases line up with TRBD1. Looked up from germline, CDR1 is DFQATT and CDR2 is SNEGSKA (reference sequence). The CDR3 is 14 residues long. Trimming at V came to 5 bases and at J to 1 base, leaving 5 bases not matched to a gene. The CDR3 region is CSARDRRSNQPQHF. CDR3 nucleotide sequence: TGCAGTGCTCGGGACAGACGGAGCAATCAGCCCCAGCATTTT.

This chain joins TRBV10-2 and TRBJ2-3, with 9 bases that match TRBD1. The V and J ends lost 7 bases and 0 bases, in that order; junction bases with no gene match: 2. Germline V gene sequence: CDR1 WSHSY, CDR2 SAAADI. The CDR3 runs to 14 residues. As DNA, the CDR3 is TGCGCCAGCAAACAGGGGGCGAGCACAGATACGCAGTATTTT. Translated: CASKQGASTDTQYF.

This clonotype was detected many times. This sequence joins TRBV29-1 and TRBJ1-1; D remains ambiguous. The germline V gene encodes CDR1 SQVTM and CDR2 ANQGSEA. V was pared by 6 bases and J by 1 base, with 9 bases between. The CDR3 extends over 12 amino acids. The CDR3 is CSVLGRNTEAFF. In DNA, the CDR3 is TGCAGCGTCCTCGGACGGAACACTGAAGCTTTCTTT.

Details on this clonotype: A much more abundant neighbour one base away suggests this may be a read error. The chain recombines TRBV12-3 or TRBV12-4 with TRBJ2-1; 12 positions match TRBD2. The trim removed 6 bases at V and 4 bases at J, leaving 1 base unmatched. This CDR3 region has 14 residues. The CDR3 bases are TGTGCCAGCAGGGGGACTAGCGGGTACAATGAGCAGTTCTTC. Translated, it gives CASRGTSGYNEQFF.